A single sample gave rise to the 27 T cell receptor beta chains below, sequenced in a study of response to subunit inactivated influenza vaccine. A single record per CDR3 protein comes from TCRdb applying MiXCR to the RT-PCR reads. The profile shows more than 450,000 distinct CDR3 sequences, about 12% of them singletons. The sample was PBMCs from blood, taken on the day of vaccination. These receptors all stem from a man aged 50 or older who received an inactivated influenza vaccine.

The chain couples TRBV5-6 to TRBJ2-7; possible D gene TRBD2, 6 bases. V lost 4 bases to trimming and J lost 5 bases, with 16 bases between them. The germline V gene has CDR1 SGHDT and CDR2 YYEEEE. The CDR3 runs to 14 residues. This chain's CDR3 is CASSPDYPRDEQYF. As DNA, the CDR3 is TGTGCCAGCAGCCCGGACTACCCCCGGGACGAGCAGTACTTC.

This clonotype was recorded at least ten times. Its ends do not fully match the called genes, so a read error is possible. The chain uses TRBV5-1 and TRBJ2-2; 13 bases line up with TRBD2. This CDR3 region has 15 residues. CDR1 is SGHRS and CDR2 is YFSETQ in the germline V gene. As DNA, the CDR3 is TGTGCCAGCAGCCTGACTAGCGGGGGGACCGGGGAGCTGTTTTTT. Translation: CASSLTSGGTGELFF.

In its sample, this clonotype was seen many times. V is TRBV19 and J is TRBJ2-3, with 9 bases matching TRBD1. With 8 bases clipped from V and 2 bases from J, the junction kept 11 bases outside the gene matches. Germline V gene data show CDR1 as LNHDA and CDR2 as SQIVND (reference sequence). CDR3 length: 16 residues. The CDR3, as DNA: TGTGCCAGTGCTCTACAACACAGGGGGCTCACAGATACGCAGTATTTT. This gives the protein CASALQHRGLTDTQYF.

This clonotype was detected a few times. The chain employs TRBV6-4 and TRBJ2-1, with D perhaps matching TRBD2 (6 bases). Germline loops: CDR1 MRHNA, CDR2 SNTAGT. This CDR3 comprises 16 residues. The V end was cut by 4 bases, the J end by 8 bases, with 21 bases between. The CDR3 spells CASSGVEDRPGDEQFF. The CDR3 nucleotides read TGTGCCAGCAGTGGGGTGGAAGACCGACCGGGGGATGAGCAGTTCTTC.

This clonotype was seen more than once but under ten times. V usage is TRBV5-1 and J usage is TRBJ2-7, with D perhaps matching TRBD2 (6 bases). V dropped 2 bases and J dropped 5 bases, with 11 bases sitting between them. Germline CDR1 is SGHRS and CDR2 is YFSETQ. The CDR3 spans 13 residues. The CDR3 spells CASSFGGYNEQYF. DNA of the CDR3: TGCGCCAGCAGCTTTGGAGGGTACAACGAGCAGTACTTC.

The V gene is TRBV5-1, the J gene TRBJ2-7; possibly TRBD2 for D (5 bases). CDR1 SGHRS and CDR2 YFSETQ come from the germline V gene. V was trimmed by 3 bases and J by 0 bases, leaving 16 bases between them. The CDR3 runs to 16 residues. The CDR3 spells CASSSSRKAASYEQYF. DNA of the CDR3: TGCGCCAGCAGCTCTTCAAGGAAAGCGGCCTCCTACGAGCAGTACTTC.

The V and J genes are TRBV20-1 and TRBJ2-7; tentatively, D is TRBD1 (6 bases). CDR3 size: 13 residues. Germline V gives CDR1 DFQATT, CDR2 SNEGSKA (reference sequence). Trimming took 2 bases from V and 0 from J, leaving 8 bases between them. CDR3 in amino acids: CSARTGPSYEQYF. Written as DNA, the CDR3 is TGCAGTGCTAGAACAGGGCCCTCCTACGAGCAGTACTTC.

DNA for the CDR3: TGTGCCAGCAGTTCCTTAGCACCCGGGGAGCTGTTTTTT. This codes for CASSSLAPGELFF. The chain joins TRBV7-9 to TRBJ2-2; no clear D gene. V was clipped by 6 bases and J by 6 bases, with 11 bases between them. CDR3 length: 13 residues. Looked up from germline, CDR1 is SEHNR and CDR2 is FQNEAQ (reference sequence).

There are many counts of this clonotype. The chain joins TRBV15 to TRBJ2-2; the D gene is possibly TRBD2 (7 bases). The V and J ends lost 4 bases and 0 bases respectively, with 12 bases between them. CDR1 and CDR2 (germline): LNHNV, YYDKDF (reference sequence). This CDR3 contains 16 residues. Written as DNA, the CDR3 is TGTGCCACCAGCAAGGGGCGGGGGCCGAACACCGGGGAGCTGTTTTTT. Translation: CATSKGRGPNTGELFF.

With respect to this clonotype: Being one base from a much bigger clone, this may be a read error. The chain joins TRBV6-5 to TRBJ2-1; 9 bases fit TRBD2. This CDR3 comprises 16 residues. Germline assignment: CDR1 MNHEY and CDR2 SVGAGI. V was pared by 9 bases and J by 2 bases, with 11 bases of the junction left unmatched. The CDR3 region has the DNA TGTGCCAGAAGTCACATAGCGGGAGTACCCTACAATGAGCAGTTCTTC. Amino acid sequence: CARSHIAGVPYNEQFF.

The rearrangement uses TRBV11-1 and TRBJ2-3, with D perhaps given as TRBD1 or TRBD2 (5 bases each). Germline CDR1 reads SGHAT; CDR2 reads FQDESV (reference sequence). V was clipped by 5 bases and J by 6 bases, with 27 bases between them. This CDR3 is 18 amino acids long. The DNA for the CDR3 is TGTGCCAGCAGCCCCCGGGGCGCAGTTGAGTTAGCGACGGATACGCAGTATTTT. It encodes CASSPRGAVELATDTQYF.

V is TRBV5-1 and J is TRBJ1-1; no reliable D call. The CDR3 length is 15 residues. Per germline, CDR1 SGHRS and CDR2 YFSETQ. V was clipped by 0 bases and J by 5 bases, with 14 bases between them. CDR3 nucleotides: TGCGCCAGCAGCTTGGAAGGGAGCGAAAGGACTGAAGCTTTCTTT. The encoded protein is CASSLEGSERTEAFF.

This clonotype showed up just a few times. V and J are TRBV9 and TRBJ2-3; D gene unclear. Germline loops: CDR1 SGDLS, CDR2 YYNGEE. This CDR3 has 15 residues. The V end was cut by 2 bases, the J end by 2 bases, with 12 bases between. CDR3 coding DNA: TGTGCCAGCAGCGTTTCCGCGCACATCACAGATACGCAGTATTTT. Residues: CASSVSAHITDTQYF.

This clonotype was counted at least ten times. The gene calls are TRBV6-5 and TRBJ2-1, with D maybe TRBD2 (6 bases). The germline CDR1 and CDR2 sequences are MNHEY and SVGAGI. The ends were cut back, 2 bases at V and 6 bases at J, with 23 bases in the middle. This CDR3 contains 18 residues. The CDR3 DNA is TGTGCCAGCAGTTACCTTTCGCTCAACAGTCTCGGGGGCAATGAGCAGTTCTTC. Its protein product is CASSYLSLNSLGGNEQFF.

This clonotype was recorded a few times. The J gene is TRBJ2-3, the V gene TRBV29-1; 12 nucleotides line up with TRBD2. CDR1 is SQVTM, CDR2 ANQGSEA, per germline. With 7 bases clipped from V and 2 bases from J, the junction kept 10 bases outside the gene matches. There are 16 residues in the CDR3. The DNA for the CDR3 is TGCAGCGCCGCCAGGGCTAGCGGGGGGGTCACAGATACGCAGTATTTT. It translates to CSAARASGGVTDTQYF.

This clonotype appeared a few times. V and J are TRBV5-8 and TRBJ2-7; TRBD1 agrees at 8 bases. With 3 bases clipped from V and 1 base from J, the junction kept 6 bases outside the gene matches. CDR1 is SGHTS and CDR2 is YDEGEE in the germline V gene. The CDR3 loop spans 15 amino acids. The CDR3 spells CASSSGTGRSYEQYF. CDR3 coding DNA: TGTGCCAGCAGCTCCGGGACAGGCCGTTCCTACGAGCAGTACTTC.

The V gene is TRBV12-3 or TRBV12-4, the J gene TRBJ2-1; the D call may be TRBD1 or TRBD2 (6 bases each). Trimming left V 6 bases short and J 7 bases short, with 13 bases between. The CDR3 extends over 13 amino acids. The CDR3 DNA reads TGTGCCAGCAGCGGAGGGGGGTCGAATGAGCAGTTCTTC. As protein: CASSGGGSNEQFF.

A few counts support this clonotype. A read error may produce the germline difference seen at one junction end. The chain recombines TRBV25-1 with TRBJ2-1; 7 bases map to TRBD1. CDR3 length equals 16 residues. Germline loops: CDR1 MGHDK, CDR2 SYGVNS. CDR3 coding DNA: TGTGCCAGCACCGGAGACGTAGGGGGCCTCTACACTGAGCAGTTCTTC. Translated: CASTGDVGGLYTEQFF.

This clonotype was counted a few times. J is TRBJ2-5 and V is TRBV9; 12 bases fit TRBD2. The CDR3 totals 15 residues. In germline, CDR1 is SGDLS, CDR2 YYNGEE. J lost 4 bases, V lost 4 bases, and 5 bases had no gene match. The chain's CDR3 is CASSSGTSGLETQYF. The CDR3 DNA reads as TGTGCCAGCAGCTCCGGGACTAGCGGGCTAGAGACCCAGTACTTC.

The V gene is TRBV28, the J gene TRBJ2-5, with TRBD2 matching over 10 bases. This CDR3 has 15 residues. Germline V gives CDR1 MDHEN, CDR2 SYDVKM. With V trimmed by 4 bases and J by 2 bases, 4 bases remained unmatched. In DNA, the CDR3 is TGTGCCAGCAGTTCCGGACTAGCGGAGCAAGAGACCCAGTACTTC. Its protein is CASSSGLAEQETQYF.

This chain joins TRBV5-1 and TRBJ2-3; 7 nucleotides align to TRBD1. V lost 0 bases, J lost 1 base, and 8 bases stayed unmatched. The CDR3 runs to 17 residues. Germline lookup yields CDR1 SGHRS and CDR2 YFSETQ. The CDR3 is CASSLEGQRSGTDTQYF. CDR3 sequence (DNA): TGCGCCAGCAGCTTGGAGGGACAGCGTTCTGGCACAGATACGCAGTATTTT.

The chain carries TRBV19 and TRBJ2-5; D uncertain. V was cut by 3 bases and J by 4 bases, with 15 bases left in between. Germline V gene lookup returns CDR1 LNHDA and CDR2 SQIVND (reference sequence). This CDR3 is 15 amino acids long. The chain's CDR3 is CASSIVQDVRETQYF. In nucleotides, the CDR3 is TGTGCCAGTAGTATTGTTCAAGACGTGAGAGAGACCCAGTACTTC.

This clonotype was seen more than once but under ten times. The chain uses TRBV28 and TRBJ2-1; D is unresolved. Germline values: CDR1 MDHEN, CDR2 SYDVKM. The germline V and J ends were trimmed by 5 bases and 6 bases, with 14 bases remaining between them. The CDR3 totals 14 residues. The CDR3 region is CASSPHHERNEQFF. CDR3 DNA: TGTGCCAGCAGTCCCCACCACGAACGCAATGAGCAGTTCTTC.

This clonotype turned up a few times. The chain combines TRBV5-1 with TRBJ2-7; tentatively, D is TRBD2 (5 bases). The CDR3 is 16 amino acids. V was shortened by 3 bases and J by 1 base, with 17 bases between the two germline ends. CDR1 and CDR2 from the germline V gene are SGHRS and YFSETQ. In DNA form, the CDR3 reads TGCGCCAGCAGCTGGTTCGTGACTGCGGGTTCCTACGAGCAGTACTTC. Its protein is CASSWFVTAGSYEQYF.

This clonotype showed up just a few times. V gene TRBV6-1 combines with J gene TRBJ1-5; 9 bases agree with TRBD1. The CDR3 covers 14 residues. V dropped 7 bases and J dropped 3; count of bases not matched to a gene: 4. In germline, CDR1 is MNHNS, CDR2 SASEGT. In DNA form, the CDR3 reads TGTGCCAGCAAAAGGACAGGGGACAATCAGCCCCAGCATTTT. It is translated as CASKRTGDNQPQHF.

This clonotype was detected many times. This chain links TRBV5-1 with TRBJ2-3; D is unresolved. This CDR3 contains 13 residues. The germline gives CDR1 SGHRS, CDR2 YFSETQ. V was trimmed by 0 bases and J by 2 bases, leaving 4 bases between them. The DNA for the CDR3 is TGCGCCAGCAGCTTGGTTCCCACAGATACGCAGTATTTT. This codes for CASSLVPTDTQYF.

This clonotype was picked up a small number of times. V gene TRBV5-1 combines with J gene TRBJ2-1, with 9 bases lining up with TRBD2. The CDR3 consists of 14 residues. Germline V gives CDR1 SGHRS, CDR2 YFSETQ. V trimming: 4 bases; J trimming: 8 bases; junction bases outside the gene matches: 7. This chain's CDR3 is CASSKRGAEDEQFF. As DNA, the CDR3 is TGCGCCAGCAGCAAGCGGGGGGCGGAGGATGAGCAGTTCTTC. Full variable domain (remainder filled in from reference TRBV5-1 and TRBJ2-1): KAGVTQTPRYLIKTRGQQVTLSCSPISGHRSVSWYQQTPGQGLQFLFEYFSETQRNKGNFPGRFSGRQFSNSRSEMNVSTLELGDSALYLCASSKRGAEDEQFFGPGTRLTVL.